The rows below give T cell receptor beta chains drawn from one sample of a study of T cell repertoires in ileal Crohn's disease. Profiled with immunoSEQ multiplex PCR; TCRdb holds only in-frame clones, not every one. Here the sample spans about 62,000 clones, 85% to 90% being singletons. The sample was ileal tissue. These receptor sequences come from an adult with Crohn's disease. Each CDR3 is given with its conserved first and last residue. A D gene is named only where the DNA matches it firmly. Only some rows state a clone size, as once, few, many or a class for expanded clones.

CDR3 length	D gene	clone size	V gene	J gene	CDR3 DNA	CDR3 protein
16	TRBD1	.	TRBV7-9	TRBJ1-5	TGTGCCAGCAGCTTAGCGGCAGGGGGCCTCAATCAGCCCCAGCATTTT	CASSLAAGGLNQPQHF
20	TRBD1	.	TRBV19	TRBJ2-2	TGTGCCAGTAGTATTTATGGACAGGGAAAAACAATCGGCAACACCGGGGAGCTGTTTTTT	CASSIYGQGKTIGNTGELFF
16	.	.	TRBV21-1	TRBJ1-4	TGTGCCAGCAGCAAATGGGCTGACAGTACGTCTGAAAAACTGTTTTTT	CASSKWADSTSEKLFF
15	TRBD1	.	TRBV9	TRBJ2-7	TGTGCCAGCAGCTCACAGACAGGGCGCGACTACGAGCAGTACTTC	CASSSQTGRDYEQYF
15	TRBD2	.	TRBV29-1	TRBJ2-1	TGCAGCGTTGCACTTTGGAGTAGCGGGGGCGATGAGCAGTTCTTC	CSVALWSSGGDEQFF
15	.	.	TRBV7-3	TRBJ2-2	TGTGCCAGCAGCCCCGGTAGCGGACACACCGGGGAGCTGTTTTTT	CASSPGSGHTGELFF
13	.	.	TRBV29-1	TRBJ1-1	TGCAGCGTTGGACCCTTGGGGCGGACTGAAGCTTTCTTT	CSVGPLGRTEAFF
18	TRBD2	.	TRBV2	TRBJ2-5	TGTGCCAGCAGTGAAATAGGTCTGGCGGGAGGGACGTATGAGACCCAGTACTTC	CASSEIGLAGGTYETQYF
14	TRBD1	.	TRBV12-5	TRBJ2-3	TGTGCTAGTGGCTACGGGACAGACTTAAATACGCAGTATTTT	CASGYGTDLNTQYF
13	.	.	TRBV15	TRBJ2-1	TGTGCCACCAGCAGGAGACAGTACAATGAGCAGTTCTTC	CATSRRQYNEQFF
14	.	.	TRBV5-6	TRBJ2-2	TGTGCCAGCAGCTTGTATAGCGTACCCGGGGAGCTGTTTTTT	CASSLYSVPGELFF
16	TRBD1	.	TRBV6-5	TRBJ2-5	TGTGCCAGCAGTTACTTGAGGACAGGGGGCGGCGAGACCCAGTACTTC	CASSYLRTGGGETQYF
15	TRBD2	.	TRBV5-1	TRBJ2-2	TGCGCCAGCAGCTTATTTACTAGCGGGGCCGGGGAGCTGTTTTTT	CASSLFTSGAGELFF
14	.	.	TRBV6-6	TRBJ2-5	TGTGCCAGCAAACTGACAGGTTCGGAAGAGACCCAGTACTTC	CASKLTGSEETQYF
13	.	.	TRBV6-1	TRBJ2-3	TGTGCCAGCAGTTTGCAGGGGCCAGATACGCAGTATTTT	CASSLQGPDTQYF
16	.	.	TRBV5-1	TRBJ1-3	TGCGCCAGCAGCTTGACGTCAGTAGCCTCTGGAAACACCATATATTTT	CASSLTSVASGNTIYF
13	TRBD1	.	TRBV29-1	TRBJ2-3	TGCAGCGTGGGTCAGGGGGTCACAGATACGCAGTATTTT	CSVGQGVTDTQYF
15	TRBD1	.	TRBV6-1	TRBJ1-5	TGTGCCAGCAGTGACAGGGGGCTTAGCAATCAGCCCCAGCATTTT	CASSDRGLSNQPQHF
17	.	.	TRBV18	TRBJ2-2	TGTGCCAGCTCACCATTGGCAGGGTTCGGCGGCACCGGGGAGCTGTTTTTT	CASSPLAGFGGTGELFF
15	.	.	TRBV7-6	TRBJ1-6	TGTGCCAGCAGCTTGGAGGCGGAGTATAATTCACCCCTCCACTTT	CASSLEAEYNSPLHF
15	.	few	TRBV19	TRBJ1-1	TGTGCCAGTAGTATTGTGGACAATACGAACACTGAAGCTTTCTTT	CASSIVDNTNTEAFF
15	.	.	TRBV19	TRBJ2-2	TGTGCCAGTTCAGACAGTCGAGGGGGCACCGGGGAGCTGTTTTTT	CASSDSRGGTGELFF
15	.	.	TRBV19	TRBJ2-2	TGTGCCAGTAGTATTCGGTCAACTACCACCGGGGAGCTGTTTTTT	CASSIRSTTTGELFF
13	TRBD1	.	TRBV7-6	TRBJ1-2	TGTGCCAGCAGCTTAGGGGACAGGGCAGGCTACACCTTC	CASSLGDRAGYTF
14	TRBD2	.	TRBV10-2	TRBJ2-4	TGCGCCAGCAGCCCGACTAGCGGGGTGGACATTCAGTACTTC	CASSPTSGVDIQYF
14	TRBD1	.	TRBV5-1	TRBJ1-4	TGCGCCAGCAGCCGAGGACAGGCTAATGAAAAACTGTTTTTT	CASSRGQANEKLFF
14	TRBD1	.	TRBV6-1	TRBJ2-7	TGTGCCAGCAGTGACGGGACAGGGCTCTACGAGCAGTACTTC	CASSDGTGLYEQYF
15	.	.	TRBV15	TRBJ1-2	TGTGCCACCAGCAGAGGTTCAGGGATGAACTATGGCTACACCTTC	CATSRGSGMNYGYTF
15	TRBD1	.	TRBV7-2	TRBJ1-5	TGTGCCAGCAGCTGGGGGACAGCTGGCAATCAGCCCCAGCATTTT	CASSWGTAGNQPQHF
14	.	.	TRBV28	TRBJ1-1	TGTGCCAGCAGTTTCCGCGGGGGTCGAACTGAAGCTTTCTTT	CASSFRGGRTEAFF
12	.	.	TRBV28	TRBJ2-7	TGTGCCAGCAGTTTACCCCACTACGAGCAGTACTTC	CASSLPHYEQYF
13	.	.	TRBV6-5	TRBJ1-2	TGTGCCAGCAGACTCCGGGGTCTCAATGGCTACACCTTC	CASRLRGLNGYTF
16	TRBD1	.	TRBV29-1	TRBJ2-2	TGCAGCGTTGAAGATGATGGGACAGGGTCGCCCGGGGAGCTGTTTTTT	CSVEDDGTGSPGELFF
16	TRBD1	.	TRBV18	TRBJ2-1	TGTGCCAGCTCACCACTCGGGACAGGATCCAACAGTGAGCAGTTCTTC	CASSPLGTGSNSEQFF
15	TRBD1	once	TRBV2	TRBJ2-3	TGTGCCAGCAGTGAAACAGGGGCTAGCACAGATACGCAGTATTTT	CASSETGASTDTQYF
15	.	.	TRBV30	TRBJ1-2	TGTGCCTGGAGTGTAAGTCGGGGGGTCTTGGATGGCTACACCTTC	CAWSVSRGVLDGYTF
15	TRBD1	.	TRBV14	TRBJ1-2	TGTGCCAGCAGCCAACTGGGACAGGGCGCTTATGGCTACACCTTC	CASSQLGQGAYGYTF
15	.	.	TRBV19	TRBJ1-2	TGTGCCAGTAGGAAACGTCTAACATCGGGCTATGGCTACACCTTC	CASRKRLTSGYGYTF
15	TRBD1	.	TRBV29-1	TRBJ1-1	TGCAGCGTTGGGGGACAGGCATGGAGAGTGACTGAAGCTTTCTTT	CSVGGQAWRVTEAFF
17	TRBD2	.	TRBV19	TRBJ2-4	TGTGCCAGTAGTGCCGGACTAGCGGGGCTAGCCAAAAACATTCAGTACTTC	CASSAGLAGLAKNIQYF
14	.	.	TRBV6-5	TRBJ1-1	TGTGCCAGCGGTATGGGAGGGGATTGGACTGAAGCTTTCTTT	CASGMGGDWTEAFF
15	.	.	TRBV4-2	TRBJ2-7	TGTGCCAGCAGCTTGGACGAGCGGGTCTCCTACGAGCAGTACTTC	CASSLDERVSYEQYF
14	TRBD1	.	TRBV6-5	TRBJ1-2	TGTGCCAGCAGTTACAGACAGGGAAGAGATGGCTACACCTTC	CASSYRQGRDGYTF
14	.	once	TRBV5-1	TRBJ2-3	TGCGCCAGCAGCTTGGCAGGGGTGGGAGATACGCAGTATTTT	CASSLAGVGDTQYF
14	TRBD2	once	TRBV6-1	TRBJ2-2	TGTGCCAGCAGTATCAGGGAGGGCACCGGGGAGCTGTTTTTT	CASSIREGTGELFF
15	TRBD1	.	TRBV6-1	TRBJ2-1	TGTGCCAGCAGACAGACCCGGGACAGGGGGGGTGAGCAGTTCTTC	CASRQTRDRGGEQFF
14	TRBD1	.	TRBV27	TRBJ2-7	TGTGCCAGCGGTCGGATGGGACAGGGGGTCGAGCAGTACTTC	CASGRMGQGVEQYF
16	TRBD1	.	TRBV5-4	TRBJ1-4	TGTGCCAGCAGCTTGGGTACGGACAGGAGTTTGGGGAAACTGTTTTTT	CASSLGTDRSLGKLFF
14	.	.	TRBV29-1	TRBJ2-5	TGCAGCGTTGAAGGTGCAGGGACTGAAGAGACCCAGTACTTC	CSVEGAGTEETQYF
14	.	few	TRBV5-1	TRBJ1-6	TGCGCCAGCAGCTTTCAGGGTGTGGATTCACCCCTCCACTTT	CASSFQGVDSPLHF
15	TRBD1	.	TRBV5-4	TRBJ2-1	TGTGCCAGCAGCTACGGGACAGGTCTAACAAATGAGCAGTTCTTC	CASSYGTGLTNEQFF